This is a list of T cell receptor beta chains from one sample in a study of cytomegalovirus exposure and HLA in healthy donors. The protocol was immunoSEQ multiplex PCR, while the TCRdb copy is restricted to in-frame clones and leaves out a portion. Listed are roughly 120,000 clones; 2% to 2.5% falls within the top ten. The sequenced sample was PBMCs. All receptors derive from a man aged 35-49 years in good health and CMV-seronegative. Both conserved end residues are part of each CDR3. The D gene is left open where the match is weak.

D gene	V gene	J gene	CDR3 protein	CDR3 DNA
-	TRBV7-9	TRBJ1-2	CASSFQGAGDGYTF	TGTGCCAGCAGCTTCCAGGGCGCTGGGGATGGCTACACCTTC
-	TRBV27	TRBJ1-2	CASSLGGDYGYTF	TGTGCCAGCAGTTTAGGGGGGGACTATGGCTACACCTTC
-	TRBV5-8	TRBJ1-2	CASSSAGLFGGYTF	TGTGCCAGCAGTTCTGCAGGCCTGTTTGGAGGCTACACCTTC
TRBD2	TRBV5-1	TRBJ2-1	CASSSLAGAGDEQFF	TGCGCCAGCAGCTCACTAGCGGGAGCTGGCGATGAGCAGTTCTTC
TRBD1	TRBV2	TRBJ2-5	CASSEERGLVTQYF	TGTGCCAGCAGTGAAGAGAGGGGGCTCGTGACCCAGTACTTC
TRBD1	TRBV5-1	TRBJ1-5	CASSLEGAADQPQHF	TGCGCCAGCAGCTTGGAGGGGGCGGCTGATCAGCCCCAGCATTTT
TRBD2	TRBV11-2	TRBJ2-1	CASSSPRTSGREQFF	TGTGCCAGCAGCTCTCCCCGGACTAGCGGCAGAGAGCAGTTCTTC
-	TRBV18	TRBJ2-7	CASSPSNGYEQYF	TGTGCCAGCTCACCCTCGAACGGCTACGAGCAGTACTTC
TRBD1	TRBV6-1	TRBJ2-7	CASSVAGQGSYEQYF	TGTGCCAGCAGTGTAGCGGGACAGGGGAGCTACGAGCAGTACTTC
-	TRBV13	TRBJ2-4	CASSSNSRGGAKNIQYF	TGTGCCAGCAGCTCCAATAGCAGAGGAGGCGCCAAAAACATTCAGTACTTC
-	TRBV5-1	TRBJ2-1	CASSLADNYNEQFF	TGCGCCAGCAGCCTTGCGGACAATTACAATGAGCAGTTCTTC
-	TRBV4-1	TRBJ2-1	CASSFGLSEQFF	TGCGCCAGCAGTTTCGGACTATCTGAGCAGTTCTTC
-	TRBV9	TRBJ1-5	CASGGGNQPQHF	TGTGCCAGCGGGGGCGGCAATCAGCCCCAGCATTTT
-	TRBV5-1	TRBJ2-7	CASSLAAGYTYEQYF	TGCGCCAGCAGCTTGGCGGCGGGCTATACCTACGAGCAGTACTTC
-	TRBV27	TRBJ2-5	CASSFSRDFGETQYF	TGTGCCAGCAGTTTCTCCAGGGATTTCGGAGAGACCCAGTACTTC
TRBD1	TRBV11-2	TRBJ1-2	CASSLEGTVYGYTF	TGTGCCAGCAGCTTAGAAGGGACAGTCTATGGCTACACCTTC
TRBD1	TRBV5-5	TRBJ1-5	CASSTTGGGSNQPQHF	TGTGCCAGCAGCACGACAGGGGGCGGGAGCAATCAGCCCCAGCATTTT
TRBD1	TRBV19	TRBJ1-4	CASIRTGESEKLFF	TGTGCCAGTATCCGGACAGGGGAGAGTGAAAAACTGTTTTTT
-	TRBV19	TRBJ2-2	CASSITGATISSELFF	TGTGCCAGTAGTATAACCGGTGCGACTATCTCGTCGGAGCTGTTTTTT
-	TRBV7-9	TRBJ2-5	CAGSRSGETQYF	TGTGCCGGATCGAGGAGCGGGGAGACCCAGTACTTC
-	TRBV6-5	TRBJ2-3	CAVSGTSTDTQYF	TGTGCAGTTAGCGGCACTAGCACAGATACGCAGTATTTT
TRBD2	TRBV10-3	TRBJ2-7	CAISPGGAYEQYF	TGTGCCATCAGTCCCGGGGGGGCCTACGAGCAGTACTTC
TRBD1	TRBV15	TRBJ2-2	CATSRTGTGAIGELFF	TGTGCCACCAGCAGGACCGGGACAGGGGCCATCGGGGAGCTGTTTTTT
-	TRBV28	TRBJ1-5	CASSLSFSQPQHF	TGTGCCAGCAGCCTCTCGTTTAGCCAGCCCCAGCATTTT
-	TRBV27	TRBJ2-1	CASSFQSLLNEQFF	TGTGCCAGCAGTTTTCAGTCCCTTCTCAATGAGCAGTTCTTC
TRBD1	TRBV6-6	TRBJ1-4	CASTLFDREEKLFF	TGTGCCAGCACGCTGTTTGACAGGGAAGAAAAACTGTTTTTT
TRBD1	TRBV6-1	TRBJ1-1	CASSELGRDRGTGF	TGTGCCAGCAGTGAATTGGGGCGGGACAGGGGGACCGGCTTT
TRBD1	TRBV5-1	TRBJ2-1	CASSYRDRGDEQFF	TGCGCCAGCAGCTACCGAGACAGGGGCGATGAGCAGTTCTTC
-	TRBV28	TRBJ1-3	CASSFSGGYGNTIYF	TGTGCCAGCAGTTTTTCAGGTGGTTATGGAAACACCATATATTTT
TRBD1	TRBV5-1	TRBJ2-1	CASSANPGGYEQFF	TGCGCCAGCAGCGCAAACCCAGGGGGCTATGAGCAGTTCTTC
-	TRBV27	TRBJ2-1	CASGGWASPSNEQFF	TGTGCCTCCGGGGGATGGGCCTCCCCAAGCAATGAGCAGTTCTTC
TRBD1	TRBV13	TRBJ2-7	CASSPAPGQGNEQYF	TGTGCCAGCAGCCCAGCCCCGGGACAGGGTAACGAGCAGTACTTC
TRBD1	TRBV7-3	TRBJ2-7	CASSLGGQAYEQYF	TGTGCCAGCAGCCTAGGAGGACAGGCCTACGAGCAGTACTTC
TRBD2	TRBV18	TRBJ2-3	CASSPGLAGDDTQYF	TGTGCCAGCTCACCCGGACTAGCGGGAGATGATACGCAGTATTTT
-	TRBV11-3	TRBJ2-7	CASSLGTTGGSRGSYEQYF	TGTGCCAGCAGCTTAGGGACGACAGGTGGTTCCCGTGGGTCCTACGAGCAGTACTTC
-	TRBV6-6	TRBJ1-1	CASSYSQGMNTEAFF	TGTGCCAGCAGTTACAGCCAGGGGATGAACACTGAAGCTTTCTTT
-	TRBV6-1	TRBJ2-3	CASIGGADTQYF	TGTGCCAGCATAGGGGGGGCGGATACGCAGTATTTT
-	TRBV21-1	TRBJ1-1	CGFGGNRPNTEAFF	TGTGGCTTTGGCGGGAACAGGCCGAACACTGAAGCTTTCTTT
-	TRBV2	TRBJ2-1	CASSLSGLSYNEQFF	TGTGCCAGCAGTTTGTCCGGACTGTCCTACAATGAGCAGTTCTTC
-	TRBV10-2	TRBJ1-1	CASSPGTSLPEAFF	TGCGCCAGCAGCCCGGGGACTTCCTTGCCTGAAGCTTTCTTT
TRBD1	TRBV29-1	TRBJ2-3	CSVEGQGGYTDTQYF	TGCAGCGTGGAGGGACAGGGGGGGTACACAGATACGCAGTATTTT
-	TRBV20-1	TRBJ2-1	CSARENEQFF	TGCAGTGCCCGGGAGAATGAGCAGTTCTTC
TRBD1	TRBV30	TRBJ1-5	CAWSVGGQFNQPQHF	TGTGCCTGGAGTGTAGGGGGACAGTTCAATCAGCCCCAGCATTTT
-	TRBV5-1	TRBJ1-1	CASSLGESGGTEAFF	TGCGCCAGCAGCCTCGGCGAGTCGGGGGGTACTGAAGCTTTCTTT
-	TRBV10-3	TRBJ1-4	CAISESGGFSVREKLFF	TGTGCCATCAGTGAGTCCGGAGGTTTTAGTGTCCGGGAAAAACTGTTTTTT
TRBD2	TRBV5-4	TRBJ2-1	CASSLGLAAYNEQFF	TGTGCCAGCAGCCTAGGACTAGCGGCCTACAATGAGCAGTTCTTC
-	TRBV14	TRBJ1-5	CASSPTGSNQPQHF	TGTGCCAGCAGCCCGACGGGGAGCAATCAGCCCCAGCATTTT